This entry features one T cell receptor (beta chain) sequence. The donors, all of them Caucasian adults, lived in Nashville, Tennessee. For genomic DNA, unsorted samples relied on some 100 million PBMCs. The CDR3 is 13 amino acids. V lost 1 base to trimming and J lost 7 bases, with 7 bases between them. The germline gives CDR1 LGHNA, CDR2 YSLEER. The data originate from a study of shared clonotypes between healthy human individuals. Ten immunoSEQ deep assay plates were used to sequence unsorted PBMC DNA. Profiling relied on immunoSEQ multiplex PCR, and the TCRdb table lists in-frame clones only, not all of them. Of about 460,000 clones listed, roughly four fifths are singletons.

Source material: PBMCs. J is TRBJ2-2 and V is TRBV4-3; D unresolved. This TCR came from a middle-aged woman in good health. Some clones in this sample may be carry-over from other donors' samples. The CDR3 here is CASSQALDGELFF. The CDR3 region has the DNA TGCGCCAGCAGCCAAGCCCTCGACGGGGAGCTGTTTTTT.